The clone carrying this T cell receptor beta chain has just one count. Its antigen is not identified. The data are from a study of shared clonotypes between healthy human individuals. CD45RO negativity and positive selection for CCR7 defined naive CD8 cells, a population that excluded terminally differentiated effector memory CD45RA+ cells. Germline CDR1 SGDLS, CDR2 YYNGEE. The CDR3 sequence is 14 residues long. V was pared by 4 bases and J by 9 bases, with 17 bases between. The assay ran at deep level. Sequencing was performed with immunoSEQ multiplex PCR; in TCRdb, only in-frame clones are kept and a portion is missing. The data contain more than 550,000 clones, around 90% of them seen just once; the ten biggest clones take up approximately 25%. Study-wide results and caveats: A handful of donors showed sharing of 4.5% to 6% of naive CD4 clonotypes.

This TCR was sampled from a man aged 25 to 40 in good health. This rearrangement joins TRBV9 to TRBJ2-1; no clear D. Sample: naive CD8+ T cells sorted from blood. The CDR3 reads CASSTWTETPEQFF. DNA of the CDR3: TGTGCCAGCAGCACCTGGACCGAGACCCCTGAGCAGTTCTTC.